The clone carrying this T cell receptor (beta chain) was seen a handful of times. As yet, its antigen is unknown. This specimen belongs to a study of beta chain features in type 1 diabetes. General observations from the study: A moderate, significant TCRB CDR3 shortening appeared in type 1 diabetes across four CD4+ subsets.

Reverse transcribing all isolated RNA meant expressed TCRB transcripts were sequenced. Repertoires were generated with immunoSEQ multiplex PCR, while TCRdb's copy carries only in-frame clones and drops some. The sample records 120,000 or so clones, 15% to 20% being singletons. Deletions cut 4 bases from V and 2 bases from J, with 8 bases between. This CDR3 is 12 amino acids long. Germline loops: CDR1 SQVTM, CDR2 ANQGSEA. Specimen: central memory CD4+ T cells from blood. The V and J genes are TRBV29-1 and TRBJ1-2; D is perhaps TRBD1 (6 bases). This TCR was sampled from a man in his late teens or twenties with type 1 diabetes. Written as DNA, the CDR3 is TGCAGCGTTGGGGGACAAAACTATGGCTACACCTTC. Translating gives CSVGGQNYGYTF. The full variable domain, with the rest looked up from reference TRBV29-1 and TRBJ1-2, is SAVISQKPSRDICQRGTSLTIQCQVDSQVTMMFWYRQQPGQSLTLIATANQGSEATYESGFVIDKFPISRPNLTFSTLTVSNMSPEDSSIYLCSVGGQNYGYTFGSGTRLTVV.